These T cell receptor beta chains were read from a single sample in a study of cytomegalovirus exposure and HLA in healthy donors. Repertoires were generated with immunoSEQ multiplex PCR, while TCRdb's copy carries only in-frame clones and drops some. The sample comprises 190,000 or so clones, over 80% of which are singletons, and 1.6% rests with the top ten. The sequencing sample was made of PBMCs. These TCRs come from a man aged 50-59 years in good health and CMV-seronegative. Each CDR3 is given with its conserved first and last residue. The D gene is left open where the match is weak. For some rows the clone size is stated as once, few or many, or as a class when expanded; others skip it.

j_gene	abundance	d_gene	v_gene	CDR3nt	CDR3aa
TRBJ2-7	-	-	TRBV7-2	TGTGCCAGCAGCTTAGGAAGCTGGGTCGGGAGACTCAACGAGCAGTACTTC	CASSLGSWVGRLNEQYF
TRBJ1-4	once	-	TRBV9	TGTGCCAGCAGCGTGGCAGGGTGGGCGACTAATGAAAAACTGTTTTTT	CASSVAGWATNEKLFF
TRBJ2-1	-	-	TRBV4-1	TGCGCCAGCAGCCAACAAAACCCACTACGGGTAAATGAGCAGTTCTTC	CASSQQNPLRVNEQFF
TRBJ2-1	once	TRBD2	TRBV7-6	TGTGCCAGCAGCCAAAGAATTAGCGGGATAGGAGCTAGCAATGAGCAGTTCTTC	CASSQRISGIGASNEQFF
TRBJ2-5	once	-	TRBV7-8	TGTGCCAGCAGCCCGATGAGGGGGTCCGACCAAGAGACCCAGTACTTC	CASSPMRGSDQETQYF
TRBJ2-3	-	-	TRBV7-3	TGTGCCAGCAGCTTAGGGCGAGATACGCAGTATTTT	CASSLGRDTQYF
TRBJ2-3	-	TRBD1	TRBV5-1	TGCGCCAGCAGCTTCGGACAGGGGGGGGATACGCAGTATTTT	CASSFGQGGDTQYF
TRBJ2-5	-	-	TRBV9	TGTGCCAGCAGCTCTAGGGTAGGTGACAGCCAAGAGACCCAGTACTTC	CASSSRVGDSQETQYF
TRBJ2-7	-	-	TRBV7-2	TGTGCCAGCAGCTCGTGGGGGGGCCGGTGGTCCCACGAGCAGTACTTC	CASSSWGGRWSHEQYF
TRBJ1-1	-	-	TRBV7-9	TGTGCCAGCAGCCCATCGGGCACTGAAGCTTTCTTT	CASSPSGTEAFF
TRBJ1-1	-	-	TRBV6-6	TGTGCCAGCAGTACGGACACTGAAGCTTTCTTT	CASSTDTEAFF
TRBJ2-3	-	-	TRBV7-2	TGTGCCAGCAGCTTTGTAGGGACACAGTTGCTGGCAGATACGCAGTATTTT	CASSFVGTQLLADTQYF
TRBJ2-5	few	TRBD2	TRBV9	TGTGCCAGCAGCGTAGGGACTAGCGGGAGTTTAAAGACCCAGTACTTC	CASSVGTSGSLKTQYF
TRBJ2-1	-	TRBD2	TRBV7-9	TGTGCCAGCAGCCAAATTATAGGGAGCGGGGGGGCCAATGAGCAGTTCTTC	CASSQIIGSGGANEQFF
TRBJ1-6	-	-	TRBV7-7	TGTGCTAGCAGTCGAACGAGTAATTCACCCCTCCACTTT	CASSRTSNSPLHF
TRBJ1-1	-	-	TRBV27	TGTGCCAGCAGGGGGCCCACTGAAGCTTTCTTT	CASRGPTEAFF
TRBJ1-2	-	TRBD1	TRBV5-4	TGTGCCAGCAGCCTGGGACAGGGGGTGGATGGCTACACCTTC	CASSLGQGVDGYTF
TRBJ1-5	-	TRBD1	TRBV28	TGTGCCAGCAGTCGGACAGGGACAAGCAATCAGCCCCAGCATTTT	CASSRTGTSNQPQHF
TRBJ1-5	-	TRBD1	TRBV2	TGTGCCAGCAGGGAACAGGGGTTTAGTAATCAGCCCCAGCATTTT	CASREQGFSNQPQHF
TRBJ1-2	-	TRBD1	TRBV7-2	TGTGCCAGCAGCCCGGGACAGGCATATGACTATGGCTACACCTTC	CASSPGQAYDYGYTF
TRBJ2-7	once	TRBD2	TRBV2	TGTGCCAGCAATGTATTAGCGGGGGCGTCCTACGAGCAGTACTTC	CASNVLAGASYEQYF
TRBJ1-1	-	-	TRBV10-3	TGTGCCATCAGTGGGGGTTCTACGGGGGGGCAGGGTAACACTGAAGCTTTCTTT	CAISGGSTGGQGNTEAFF
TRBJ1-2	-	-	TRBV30	TGTGCCTGGAGTCGCGGGTCGGGGGGCTATAGCTATGGCTACACCTTC	CAWSRGSGGYSYGYTF
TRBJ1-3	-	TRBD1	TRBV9	TGTGCCAGCAGCTGGACAGGGTCTGGAAACACCATATATTTT	CASSWTGSGNTIYF
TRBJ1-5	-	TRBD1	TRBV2	TGTGCCAGCACCCCACAGGGGACCTATCAGCCCCAGCATTTT	CASTPQGTYQPQHF
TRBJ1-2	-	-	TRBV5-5	TGTGCCAGCAGCCCAGGGCGATGGGACTATGGCTACACCTTC	CASSPGRWDYGYTF
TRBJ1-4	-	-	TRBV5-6	TGTGCCGGCAGCTTGGCCAGCGCCGAAAAACTGTTTTTT	CAGSLASAEKLFF
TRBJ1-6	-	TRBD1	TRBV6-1	TGTGCCAGCAGTCAAGGGACAGGGGTAGTCTCACCCCTCCACTTT	CASSQGTGVVSPLHF
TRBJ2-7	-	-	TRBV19	TGTGCCAGTAGTGGGGAGGCCTTTAGCTACGAGCAGTACTTC	CASSGEAFSYEQYF
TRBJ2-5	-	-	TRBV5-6	TGTGCCACCCACCGGAGGGGGGGCCAAGAGACCCAGTACTTC	CATHRRGGQETQYF
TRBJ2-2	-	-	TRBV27	TGTGCCAGCTATACCCACGGGTCCGGGGAGCTGTTTTTT	CASYTHGSGELFF
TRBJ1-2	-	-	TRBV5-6	TGTGCCAGCAGCAGCAGGGGCGCCTATGGCTACACCTTC	CASSSRGAYGYTF
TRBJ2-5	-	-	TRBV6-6	TGTGCCAGCAGCCTCGGGAGTTCGGAGACCCAGTACTTC	CASSLGSSETQYF
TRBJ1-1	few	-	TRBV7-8	TGTGCCAGCAGCCCCTGGACAGCCAACACTGAAGCTTTCTTT	CASSPWTANTEAFF
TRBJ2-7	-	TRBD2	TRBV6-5	TGTGCCACATGGGGGGCTAGCGGGGGCTCCTACGAGCAGTACTTC	CATWGASGGSYEQYF
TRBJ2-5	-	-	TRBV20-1	TGCAGTGCCCCGGGGGTGGAGACCCAGTACTTC	CSAPGVETQYF
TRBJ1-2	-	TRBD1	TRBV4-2	TGTGCCAGCAGCCAAGTTTCGACAGGGAACGATGGCTACACCTTC	CASSQVSTGNDGYTF
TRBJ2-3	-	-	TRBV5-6	TGTGCCAGCAGCTTACTACAGGGTATCGCAGATACGCAGTATTTT	CASSLLQGIADTQYF
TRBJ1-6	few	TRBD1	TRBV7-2	TGTGCCAGCAGCTTACGAGGGGGCCAGGGACTCAATTCACCCCTCCACTTT	CASSLRGGQGLNSPLHF
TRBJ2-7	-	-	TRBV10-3	TGTGCCATCAGTGACAGGGGAAATTACGAGCAGTACTTC	CAISDRGNYEQYF
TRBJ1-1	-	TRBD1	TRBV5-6	TGTGCCAGCAGCACCCAAGGGACAGTGAACACTGAAGCTTTCTTT	CASSTQGTVNTEAFF
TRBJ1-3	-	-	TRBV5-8	TGTGCCAGCAGACCCGCGACAGCGGGAAACACCATATATTTT	CASRPATAGNTIYF
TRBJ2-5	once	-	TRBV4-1	TGCGCCAGCAGCCAATCAGAGGGAGGCCCCTCCGGGGAGACCCAGTACTTC	CASSQSEGGPSGETQYF
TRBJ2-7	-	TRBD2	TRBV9	TGTGCCAGCAGCCCGCGGGGGGACTCCTACGAGCAGTACTTC	CASSPRGDSYEQYF
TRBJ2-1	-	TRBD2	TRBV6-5	TGTGCCAGCAGTAGGGGGACTAGCGGGGGCAAGGAGCAGTTCTTC	CASSRGTSGGKEQFF
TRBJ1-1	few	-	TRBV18	TGTGCCAGCTCCCTCAGTCTTTCGAACACTGAAGCTTTCTTT	CASSLSLSNTEAFF
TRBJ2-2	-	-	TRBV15	TGTGCCACCAGCAGAGTAGGGGGAACCGGGGAGCTGTTTTTT	CATSRVGGTGELFF